Shown below are 19 T cell receptor beta chains from a single sample sequenced in a study of patients and donors after allogeneic stem cell transplantation. TCRdb re-analysed the RT-PCR reads in MiXCR, keeping a single row per CDR3 protein. The sample shows 900,000 to 1,000,000 distinct CDR3 sequences, around 17% of them seen only once. Sequenced input: blood, either unsorted or a sorted T cell fraction (not recorded which). The receptor source for this set is a human donor who was either an allogeneic HSCT recipient or a stem cell or donor lymphocyte infusion donor (not recorded which). It is not recorded whose cells these are; they may come from a transplant donor.

This clonotype was observed once. This rearrangement joins TRBV20-1 to TRBJ2-1, with 7 nucleotides matching TRBD2. Unmatched junction bases numbered 12, after V lost 6 bases and J lost 4 bases. Germline V gene sequence: CDR1 DFQATT, CDR2 SNEGSKA (reference sequence). The CDR3 is 15 residues long. The CDR3 DNA sequence: TGCAGTGCCCCAAGGGGCGGGGGTTCTTACAATGAGCAGTTCTTC. It codes for CSAPRGGGSYNEQFF.

This clonotype was observed a handful of times. The rearrangement joins TRBV29-1 to TRBJ1-4; no firm D call. V lost 3 bases and J 14 bases, leaving 13 bases between the germline ends. The germline V gene has CDR1 SQVTM and CDR2 ANQGSEA. The CDR3 runs to 11 residues. CDR3 DNA: TGCAGCGTTGATCAAGAGGGATACCTGTTTTTT. Its translation is CSVDQEGYLFF.

This clonotype occurred many times. J is TRBJ1-2 and V is TRBV20-1, with D possibly TRBD1 on 6 matching bases. The CDR3 length is 10 residues. Germline loops: CDR1 DFQATT, CDR2 SNEGSKA (reference sequence). The germline V and J ends were trimmed by 6 bases and 7 bases, with 9 bases remaining between them. The CDR3 is CSAKGGGYTF. The CDR3 coding sequence is TGCAGTGCAAAAGGGGGTGGCTACACCTTC.

The V and J genes are TRBV5-6 and TRBJ2-3; tentatively, D is TRBD2 (7 bases). The CDR3 is 16 amino acids. Germline lookup yields CDR1 SGHDT and CDR2 YYEEEE. V was clipped by 2 bases and J by 7 bases, with 20 bases between them. The CDR3 reads CASSLERGAFLNTQYF. The DNA for the CDR3 is TGTGCCAGCAGCTTAGAACGGGGGGCATTTTTGAATACGCAGTATTTT.

This clonotype occurred a few times. The junction does not match germline at one end; this may be a read error. The chain recombines TRBV7-9 with TRBJ2-1; tentative D call: TRBD1 (5 bases). Germline V gene lookup returns CDR1 SEHNR and CDR2 FQNEAQ (reference sequence). The CDR3 is 14 amino acids. The CDR3 loop reads CASSLLQGYDEQFF. In nucleotides, the CDR3 is TGTGCCAGCAGCTTACTGCAGGGCTACGATGAGCAGTTCTTC.

This sequence joins TRBV24-1 and TRBJ2-1; maybe TRBD1 (5 bases). This CDR3 is 14 amino acids long. Trimming removed 6 bases from V and 5 bases from J, with 13 bases in between. The germline V gene encodes CDR1 KGHDR and CDR2 SFDVKD. CDR3 DNA: TGTGCCACCAGTCTTGATGGGGCCAACAATGAGCAGTTCTTC. Amino acid sequence: CATSLDGANNEQFF.

This clonotype was detected a few times. This chain connects TRBV5-1 to TRBJ2-1; D is ambiguous. This CDR3 has 11 amino acids. Germline assignment: CDR1 SGHRS and CDR2 YFSETQ. Trimming took 0 bases from V and 9 from J, leaving 4 bases between them. CDR3 region: CASSLVSEQFF. CDR3 nucleotide sequence: TGCGCCAGCAGCTTGGTGAGTGAGCAGTTCTTC.

The rearrangement links TRBV4-3 to TRBJ2-2; D gene ambiguous. This CDR3 has 15 amino acids. V lost 1 base to trimming and J lost 5 bases, with 11 bases between them. Germline V lookup: CDR1 LGHNA, CDR2 YSLEER. The CDR3 DNA follows: TGCGCCAGCAGCCAAGTGACCTTACCTACCGGGGAGCTGTTTTTT. Translating it yields CASSQVTLPTGELFF.

For this clonotype: Germline is not matched at one junction end, which may reflect a read error. The chain links TRBV9 to TRBJ2-3; maybe TRBD2 (7 bases). The CDR3 is made up of 16 amino acids. Germline loops: CDR1 SGDLS, CDR2 YYNGEE. The CDR3 here is CASSAPWTGGTDTQYF. In DNA, the CDR3 is TGTGCCAGCAGCGCCCCATGGACGGGGGGCACGGATACGCAGTATTTT. The variable domain in full, with the rest retrieved from reference TRBV9 and TRBJ2-3, is DSGVTQTPKHLITATGQRVTLRCSPRSGDLSVYWYQQSLDQGLQFLIQYYNGEERAKGNILERFSAQQFPDLHSELNLSSLELGDSALYFCASSAPWTGGTDTQYFGPGTRLTVL.

This clonotype was counted a few times. The V call is TRBV12-5, the J call TRBJ2-7, with D perhaps TRBD1 (5 bases). V lost 3 bases, J lost 6 bases, and 9 bases lay in between. CDR1 LGHNT and CDR2 FRNRAP come from the germline V gene. The CDR3 is 12 amino acids. CDR3 sequence: CASGFPGSEQYF. The CDR3 coding sequence is TGTGCTAGTGGTTTCCCAGGGTCCGAGCAGTACTTC.

The gene calls are TRBV5-1 and TRBJ2-3; D is possibly TRBD1 or TRBD2 (5 bases each). The CDR3 totals 15 residues. Germline values: CDR1 SGHRS, CDR2 YFSETQ. Between the trimmed V and J ends, which lost 3 bases and 3 bases, there was a span of 14 bases. CDR3 residues: CASSSRDGWTDTQYF. The CDR3 DNA is TGCGCCAGCAGCTCCAGGGACGGGTGGACAGATACGCAGTATTTT.

This clonotype came up a few times. The J gene is TRBJ1-2, the V gene TRBV9, with TRBD1 matching 8 bases. CDR1 is SGDLS and CDR2 is YYNGEE in the germline V gene. The CDR3 consists of 14 residues. V trimming: 4 bases; J trimming: 6 bases; junction bases outside the gene matches: 8. The CDR3 is CASSLSDRVNGYTF. The CDR3 DNA is TGTGCCAGCAGCCTGTCGGACAGGGTGAATGGCTACACCTTC.

This clonotype was seen a handful of times. V gene TRBV12-3 or TRBV12-4 combines with J gene TRBJ2-1; TRBD2 aligns across 14 bases. J gave up 8 bases and V 7 bases, and 7 bases lay outside the gene matches. This CDR3 contains 15 residues. CDR3 sequence reads: CASTRLAGGPDEQFF. The CDR3 nucleotides are TGTGCCAGCACCCGACTAGCGGGAGGGCCCGATGAGCAGTTCTTC.

The genes are TRBV7-2 and TRBJ1-2, with 8 bases fitting TRBD1. Trimming cost V 4 bases and J 5 bases; bases outside gene matches: 9. Germline CDR1 reads SGHTA; CDR2 reads FQGNSA. The CDR3 sequence is 15 residues long. In DNA, the CDR3 is TGTGCCAGCAGCTCTGGGACAGGCGGGAGGTATGGCTACACCTTC. It encodes CASSSGTGGRYGYTF.

The rearrangement joins TRBV5-1 to TRBJ2-3; tentatively, D is TRBD2 (5 bases). Germline loops: CDR1 SGHRS, CDR2 YFSETQ. The CDR3 contains 15 residues. The V gene lost 4 bases and the J gene lost 1 base, with 13 bases spanning the gap. CDR3 loop: CASSAPEEGTDTQYF. The CDR3 region has the DNA TGCGCCAGCAGCGCCCCGGAGGAGGGCACAGATACGCAGTATTTT. Supplemented by reference TRBV5-1 and TRBJ2-3, the full variable domain reads KAGVTQTPRYLIKTRGQQVTLSCSPISGHRSVSWYQQTPGQGLQFLFEYFSETQRNKGNFPGRFSGRQFSNSRSEMNVSTLELGDSALYLCASSAPEEGTDTQYFGPGTRLTVL.

This clonotype appeared a few times. V and J are TRBV30 and TRBJ2-1; 8 bases match TRBD1. The CDR3 covers 13 residues. J lost 0 bases, V lost 7 bases, and 2 bases had no gene match. Per the germline V gene, CDR1 is GTSNPN and CDR2 is SVGIG (reference sequence). CDR3 DNA sequence: TGTGCCTCGGACAGGGACTCCTACAATGAGCAGTTCTTC. Its translation: CASDRDSYNEQFF.

This chain joins TRBV6-2 or TRBV6-3 and TRBJ2-2; 8 nucleotides line up with TRBD1. V trimming: 7 bases; J trimming: 6 bases; junction bases outside the gene matches: 10. CDR3 length: 15 amino acids. Looked up from germline, CDR1 is MNHEY and CDR2 is SVGEGT. The CDR3, as DNA: TGTGCCAGCACCCGACAGGGGAAGCGGTCCGGGGAGCTGTTTTTT. It translates to CASTRQGKRSGELFF.

The chain uses TRBV2 and TRBJ2-7; 14 nucleotides match TRBD2. The trim removed 5 bases at V and 2 bases at J, leaving 8 bases unmatched. The V gene's germline CDR1 is SNHLY and CDR2 FYNNEI. This CDR3 has 17 amino acids. The CDR3 DNA sequence: TGTGCCAGCAGTAGAATGGGACTAGCGGGAGATCCCTACGAGCAGTACTTC. It codes for CASSRMGLAGDPYEQYF.

The J gene is TRBJ2-5, the V gene TRBV12-3 or TRBV12-4; the D is unclear. The CDR3 spans 15 residues. Trimming removed 0 bases at V and 7 bases at J, with 15 bases between. The CDR3 is CASSLADGRLGTQYF. For the CDR3, the DNA is TGTGCCAGCAGTTTAGCGGATGGCCGCCTAGGGACCCAGTACTTC.